This entry features one T cell receptor beta chain sequence. The CDR3 is 16 residues long. CDR1 is GTSNPN, CDR2 SVGIG, per germline (reference sequence). The J segment lost 4 bases and the V segment lost 3 bases, leaving 6 bases of the junction unmatched. This specimen belongs to a study of cytomegalovirus exposure and HLA in healthy donors. PCR employed 60 Vbeta and 13 Jbeta primers. This table comes from immunoSEQ multiplex PCR, and its TCRdb copy is limited to in-frame clones, with some not included. The sample has fewer than 30,000 clones; 62% are singletons. Input material: PBMCs. The V gene is TRBV30, the J gene TRBJ2-7, with TRBD2 matching over 16 bases. The sequence was collected from a male donor in good health and CMV-seropositive. CDR3 coding DNA: TGTGCCTGGAGCCCGGGACTAGCGGGAGGGCCGTACGAGCAGTACTTC. Translating gives CAWSPGLAGGPYEQYF. The full variable domain, rest sourced from reference TRBV30 and TRBJ2-7, is SQTIHQWPATLVQPVGSPLSLECTVEGTSNPNLYWYRQAAGRGLQLLFYSVGIGQISSEVPQNLSASRPQDRQFILSSKKLLLSDSGFYLCAWSPGLAGGPYEQYFGPGTRLTVT.